The 22 T cell receptor beta chains listed next were all sequenced from one sample in a study of T cell clonality in common variable immunodeficiency. Using immunoSEQ multiplex PCR, the repertoire was profiled, and TCRdb retains in-frame clones only, with some absent. The sample includes tens of thousands of clones, none of them occurring once. Material for sequencing was peripheral blood mononuclear cells. The receptor set was obtained from a person between 18 and 70 years old in good health.

This clone was seen ten or more times. CDR3 in amino acids: CSARDAQQPEKLFF. The part of the CDR3 DNA that was read is TGCAGTGCTAGAGACGCCCAACAGCCCGAAAAA. J is TRBJ1-4 and V is TRBV20-1, with D uncertain. The CDR3 extends 3 residues past the end of the read, so its final part is completed from the germline J gene. Per germline, CDR1 DFQATT and CDR2 SNEGSKA (reference sequence). The V end was cut by 0 bases, the J end by 8 bases, with 13 bases between. The CDR3 spans 14 residues.

In this sample, this clone turned up many times. The read comes to an end 3 residues before the CDR3 does, leaving the germline J gene to fill in the end. The gene calls are TRBV7-2 and TRBJ2-1; the D gene is possibly TRBD2 (5 bases). This CDR3 has 14 amino acids. V gave up 3 bases and J gave up 2 bases, with 8 bases separating them. Per the germline V gene, CDR1 is SGHTA and CDR2 is FQGNSA. CDR3 region: CASSFSEAYNEQFF. Partial CDR3 DNA: TGTGCCAGCAGCTTTAGCGAGGCCTACAATGAG.

Many counts were recorded for this clone. The CDR3 goes on 3 residues after the read ends, and that part is filled in from the germline J gene. The V and J genes are TRBV29-1 and TRBJ2-1, with 10 bases that match TRBD2. The CDR3 consists of 15 residues. The germline gives CDR1 SQVTM, CDR2 ANQGSEA. V gave up 7 bases and J gave up 2 bases; unmatched junction bases: 8. CDR3 DNA (partial): TGCAGCGCTGGGGTCGGGACTAGCGCCTACAATGAG. Its protein is CSAGVGTSAYNE. Given in full, the CDR3 is CSAGVGTSAYNEQFF.

This clone came up many times. The CDR3 end lies 3 residues beyond the end of the read and is filled in from the germline J gene. The rearrangement joins TRBV2 to TRBJ1-1; D is possibly TRBD1 (6 bases). The V gene lost 5 bases and the J gene lost 3 bases, with 13 bases spanning the gap. The CDR3 sequence is 14 residues long. The V gene's germline CDR1 is SNHLY and CDR2 FYNNEI. CDR3 amino acids: CASSYNRDYTEAFF. The CDR3 bases that were read are TGTGCCAGCAGTTATAACAGGGATTACACTGAA. The complete variable domain, with remaining parts taken from reference TRBV2 and TRBJ1-1, reads EPEVTQTPSHQVTQMGQEVILRCVPISNHLYFYWYRQILGQKVEFLVSFYNNEISEKSEIFDDQFSVERPDGSNFTLKIRSTKLEDSAMYFCASSYNRDYTEAFFGQGTRLTVV.

At least ten counts were recorded for this clone. The CDR3 goes on 3 residues after the read ends, and that part is filled in from the germline J gene. This chain links TRBV7-3 with TRBJ2-2; 7 bases line up with TRBD1. Trimming cost V 5 bases and J 7 bases; bases outside gene matches: 7. CDR1 and CDR2 from the germline V gene are SGHTA and FQGTGA. This CDR3 has 14 residues. The CDR3 region is CASSLWTGSGELFF. CDR3 DNA, as far as it was read: TGTGCCAGCAGCCTATGGACAGGAAGCGGGGAG. Using reference TRBV7-3 and TRBJ2-2 for the parts outside the CDR3, the full variable domain is GAGVSQTPSNKVTEKGKYVELRCDPISGHTALYWYRQSLGQGPEFLIYFQGTGAADDSGLPNDRFFAVRPEGSVSTLKIQRTERGDSAVYLCASSLWTGSGELFFGEGSRLTVL.

About this clone itself: The CDR3 is cut off 3 residues early in the read; its end comes from the germline J gene. V gene TRBV19 combines with J gene TRBJ2-7; 10 bases map to TRBD1. J was trimmed by 2 bases and V by 3 bases; bases with no gene match: 7. The CDR3 contains 16 residues. Germline-derived CDR1 and CDR2 are LNHDA and SQIVND (reference sequence). This CDR3 is CASSMGAGTGAYEQYF. Incomplete CDR3 DNA: TGTGCCAGTAGTATGGGGGCCGGGACAGGGGCCTACGAG.

Note on this clone: The read ends 3 residues early relative to the CDR3; the germline J gene fills the gap. This chain uses TRBV7-9 with TRBJ1-1; D gene uncertain. Germline CDR1 and CDR2: SEHNR and FQNEAQ (reference sequence). There are 14 residues in the CDR3. Trimming stripped 3 bases from V and 1 base from J, with 9 bases between. CDR3 in amino acids: CASSFLNGNTEAFF. CDR3 DNA (partial): TGTGCCAGCAGCTTTCTAAACGGGAACACTGAA.

On this clone: The CDR3 is cut off 3 residues early in the read; its end comes from the germline J gene. The V call is TRBV7-9, the J call TRBJ2-7, with 7 bases that match TRBD1. This CDR3 is built from 15 residues. J was trimmed by 5 bases and V by 7 bases; bases with no gene match: 14. Germline lookup yields CDR1 SEHNR and CDR2 FQNEAQ (reference sequence). The CDR3 loop is CASTDTGEGANEQYF. CDR3 DNA, as far as it was read: TGTGCCAGCACCGATACCGGCGAGGGGGCCAACGAG.

This clone was counted ten times or more. The read falls 3 residues short of the CDR3 end, and the missing part is taken from the germline J gene. The chain has TRBV5-1 and TRBJ1-1, with D maybe TRBD1 (5 bases). The CDR3 is 13 residues long. In germline, CDR1 is SGHRS, CDR2 YFSETQ. Trimming removed 4 bases at V and 4 bases at J, with 11 bases between. The CDR3 region is CASSERQTTEAFF. The covered CDR3 bases are TGCGCCAGCAGCGAAAGACAGACCACTGAA.

There are many counts of this clone. The read terminates 3 residues ahead of where the CDR3 ends, so the germline J gene completes it. This chain connects TRBV20-1 to TRBJ1-5, with D tentatively TRBD1 (5 bases). Germline lookup yields CDR1 DFQATT and CDR2 SNEGSKA (reference sequence). V lost 0 bases and J 7 bases, leaving 10 bases between the germline ends. The CDR3 length is 13 residues. CDR3 amino acids: CSARDQWGQPQHF. The covered CDR3 bases are TGCAGTGCTAGAGATCAATGGGGCCAGCCC.

This clone was seen a few times. The read terminates 3 residues ahead of where the CDR3 ends, so the germline J gene completes it. The chain has TRBV5-1 and TRBJ2-7, with 14 bases identical to TRBD2. The junction had 5 bases not matched to a gene; V was cut back by 1 base and J by 5 bases. The germline gives CDR1 SGHRS, CDR2 YFSETQ. CDR3 length equals 16 residues. The covered CDR3 bases are TGCGCCAGCAGCTTGTTGGGACTAGCGGGAGTTCACGAG. This translates into CASSLLGLAGVHE. The full CDR3 reads CASSLLGLAGVHEQYF.

Ten or more counts support this clone. The read terminates 3 residues ahead of where the CDR3 ends, so the germline J gene completes it. The rearrangement joins TRBV19 to TRBJ2-1; TRBD1 aligns across 8 bases. The CDR3 loop spans 17 amino acids. V lost 5 bases to trimming and J lost 3 bases; unmatched junction nucleotides: 12. Germline-derived CDR1 and CDR2 are LNHDA and SQIVND (reference sequence). CDR3 DNA (partial): TGTGCCAGTAGTCCCCCGAGCGGACAGGGCAACTACAATGAG. The encoded protein is CASSPPSGQGNYNE. The full CDR3 protein is CASSPPSGQGNYNEQFF.

This clone showed up many times. The CDR3 is CASRQGANTGELFF. The sequenced part of the CDR3 DNA is TGCGCCAGCAGACAGGGCGCGAACACCGGGGAG. The rearrangement links TRBV5-1 to TRBJ2-2; a weak D match, TRBD1 (6 bases). The CDR3 end is not reached by the read, which stops 3 residues before it; the germline J gene fills it in. The CDR3 contains 14 residues. The germline V gene has CDR1 SGHRS and CDR2 YFSETQ. V was pared by 5 bases and J by 0 bases, with 8 bases between.

Concerning this clone itself: With a much larger clone just one base away, this may be a read error. The read gets to within 3 residues of the CDR3 end, and the germline J gene fills in the rest. The genes are TRBV18 and TRBJ2-3, with unresolved D. Germline CDR1 reads KGHSH; CDR2 reads LQKENI. The length of the CDR3 is 15 residues. The DNA read from the CDR3 is TGTGCCAGCTCACCACCCGGTAACCCCCAAGAGACG. Translation gives CASSPPGNPQET. The complete CDR3 protein is CASSPPGNPQETQYF.

This clone was detected a few times. The CDR3 goes on 3 residues after the read ends, and that part is filled in from the germline J gene. The V and J genes are TRBV5-1 and TRBJ2-5; no definite D call. The CDR3 is made up of 13 amino acids. Trimming cost V 0 bases and J 1 base, with 4 bases left between them. Germline assignment: CDR1 SGHRS and CDR2 YFSETQ. CDR3 protein: CASSLEAQETQYF. CDR3 DNA, as far as it was read: TGCGCCAGCAGCTTGGAAGCCCAAGAGACC.

On this clone: The CDR3 goes on 3 residues after the read ends, and that part is filled in from the germline J gene. This CDR3 is also generated by other DNA sequences in the sample. The rearrangement joins TRBV2 to TRBJ2-7; D is ambiguous. Trimming left V 6 bases short and J 3 bases short, with 6 bases between. CDR1 is SNHLY and CDR2 is FYNNEI in the germline V gene. The CDR3 spans 11 residues. The covered CDR3 bases are TGTGCCAGCAGCCCGGTCTACGAG. Protein: CASSPVYE. The full CDR3 reads CASSPVYEQYF. The entire variable domain, with the rest obtained from reference TRBV2 and TRBJ2-7, is as follows: EPEVTQTPSHQVTQMGQEVILRCVPISNHLYFYWYRQILGQKVEFLVSFYNNEISEKSEIFDDQFSVERPDGSNFTLKIRSTKLEDSAMYFCASSPVYEQYFGPGTRLTVT.

This clone appeared a few times. The read ends 3 residues before the CDR3 terminus; that terminus is restored from the germline J gene. The genes are TRBV6-1 and TRBJ2-7; D unresolved. This CDR3 comprises 12 residues. The germline CDR1 and CDR2 sequences are MNHNS and SASEGT. V was shortened by 3 bases and J by 3 bases, with 6 bases between the two germline ends. This CDR3 reads CASSESLYEQYF. The CDR3 bases that were read are TGTGCCAGCAGTGAGTCACTCTACGAG.

This clone was detected ten times or more. Read coverage stops 3 residues before the CDR3 terminus; the germline J gene supplies the remainder. This sequence joins TRBV29-1 and TRBJ2-7, with 7 bases identical to TRBD1. Germline trimming cut 1 base from V and 0 bases from J; bases unmatched to any gene: 0. CDR1 SQVTM and CDR2 ANQGSEA come from the germline V gene. This CDR3 region has 13 residues. The sequenced CDR3 bases are TGCAGCGTTGAAGGGGACAGCTCCTACGAG. Its translation is CSVEGDSSYE. The full CDR3 is CSVEGDSSYEQYF.

This clone was seen repeatedly, ten times or more. The CDR3 end falls 3 residues outside the read, so it is completed with the germline J gene. This rearrangement joins TRBV13 to TRBJ2-7; 7 bases fit TRBD1. This CDR3 is built from 14 residues. Germline CDR1 is PRHDT and CDR2 is FYEKMQ (reference sequence). With V trimmed by 3 bases and J by 1 base, 3 bases remained unmatched. The CDR3 sequence is CASSFRDSSYEQYF. CDR3 DNA (partial): TGTGCCAGCAGCTTCCGGGACAGTTCCTACGAG.

This clone was seen repeatedly, ten times or more. The read is 3 residues too short to cover the CDR3 end, so that end is filled in from the germline J gene. The chain links TRBV20-1 to TRBJ2-3, with 7 bases matching TRBD2. The V gene end was trimmed by 1 base and the J gene end by 0 bases; junction bases not matched to a gene: 7. Looked up from germline, CDR1 is DFQATT and CDR2 is SNEGSKA (reference sequence). This CDR3 is built from 16 residues. CDR3 DNA (partial): TGCAGTGCTAGAGGGCTAGCGGTTGCTAGCACAGATACG. This gives the protein CSARGLAVASTDT. The entire CDR3 protein reads CSARGLAVASTDTQYF.

This clone occurred many times. The read falls 3 residues short of the CDR3 end, and the missing part is taken from the germline J gene. V usage is TRBV5-1 and J usage is TRBJ1-5; 9 bases are a match to TRBD1. Germline V CDR1 and CDR2: SGHRS, YFSETQ. The CDR3 runs to 14 residues. The V and J ends lost 4 bases and 4 bases, in that order; junction bases with no gene match: 3. Partial CDR3 DNA: TGCGCCAGCAGCCGGGACAGGGAGAATCAGCCC. The encoded protein is CASSRDRENQP. The whole CDR3 is CASSRDRENQPQHF. The full variable domain, with the rest looked up from reference TRBV5-1 and TRBJ1-5, is KAGVTQTPRYLIKTRGQQVTLSCSPISGHRSVSWYQQTPGQGLQFLFEYFSETQRNKGNFPGRFSGRQFSNSRSEMNVSTLELGDSALYLCASSRDRENQPQHFGDGTRLSIL.

This clone appeared a few times. The read terminates 3 residues before the CDR3 end, so the remaining end is supplied by the germline J gene. The genes are TRBV19 and TRBJ1-5; the D gene is possibly TRBD1 (6 bases). This CDR3 has 13 residues. Trimming took 6 bases from V and 3 from J, leaving 9 bases between them. Germline CDR1 LNHDA, CDR2 SQIVND (reference sequence). The CDR3 here is CASSGQNNQPQHF. CDR3 bases read: TGTGCCAGTAGCGGACAGAACAATCAGCCC.